This T cell receptor (gamma chain) was documented in a study of γδ T cells in repeated Plasmodium falciparum infection. Across the study: The natural-infection arm compared Malian children under seasonal malaria with matched Australian children. Over about 640 days, donors received four mosquito-bite P. falciparum NF54 infections.

General study points: One small rural Malian village, predominantly a single ethnic group, supplied the cohort. Vgamma9/Vdelta2+ repertoires stayed stably polyclonal over time and infection.

TCRdb re-called the multiplex PCR reads through CATT. Of around 27,000 gamma-chain clones detected, roughly 1.4% appear once; the ten largest clones hold roughly 19%. Gammadelta T cells were flow-sorted from PBMC into Vgamma9/Vdelta2+ and Vdelta2-negative populations for bulk analysis. This clone was seen a handful of times. Its matching antigen is unknown. It is likely a read error: a sequence one base away is far more abundant. Germline V CDR1 and CDR2: GITISATS, ISYDGTV (reference sequence). This CDR3 is built from 11 residues. The receptor's source is a pool of human donors (malaria-infected and uninfected, not separated). The specimen was gamma-delta T cells from blood. The rearrangement links TRGV9 to TRGJ1 or TRGJ2. The CDR3 is CALWEVSVKLF. CDR3 nucleotides: TGTGCCCTGTGGGAGGTGTCGGTGAAACTCTTT.